A selection of T cell receptor beta chains follows, all from one sample in a study of a mutant IDH1 vaccine in newly diagnosed glioma. These receptors have no known antigen. Sequencing was performed with immunoSEQ multiplex PCR; in TCRdb, only in-frame clones are kept and a portion is missing. The sample contains about 59,000 clones, more than 80% of which appear only once. The source material was PBMCs, sampled from a glioma patient whose treatment included an IDH1 peptide vaccine. The receptors were gathered from a woman aged 40 to 55 with glioma. CDR3s include the opening cysteine and the closing phenylalanine or tryptophan. The D gene is left open where the match is weak. Clone sizes are given selectively: once, few, many, or a class where the clone is expanded.

D: NA; size: NA; J: TRBJ2-6; V: TRBV18; DNA: TGTGCCAGCTCACTCAACGCACCCGGGGCCAACGTCCTGACTTTC; CDR3: CASSLNAPGANVLTF
D: TRBD2; size: NA; J: TRBJ2-5; V: TRBV7-2; DNA: TGTGCCAGCAGCTTAACTAGCCGGGAGGGGACCCAGTACTTC; CDR3: CASSLTSREGTQYF
D: TRBD1; size: NA; J: TRBJ2-2; V: TRBV2; DNA: TGTGCCAGCAGGATACAGGGGGACACCGGGGAGCTGTTTTTT; CDR3: CASRIQGDTGELFF
D: NA; size: NA; J: TRBJ1-3; V: TRBV4-1; DNA: TGCGCCAGCAGCCATACATCCAGGGTCCTCTCTGGAAACACCATATATTTT; CDR3: CASSHTSRVLSGNTIYF
D: TRBD1; size: NA; J: TRBJ2-7; V: TRBV18; DNA: TGTGCCAGCTCACCGGGACAGAACTCCTACGAGCAGTACTTC; CDR3: CASSPGQNSYEQYF
D: TRBD2; size: NA; J: TRBJ2-2; V: TRBV6-4; DNA: TGTGCCAGCAGCCAGCGGGAGAACACCGGGGAGCTGTTTTTT; CDR3: CASSQRENTGELFF
D: NA; size: NA; J: TRBJ2-3; V: TRBV6-6; DNA: TGTGCCAGCAGTTCGGGGGGCCGACGGGATACGCAGTATTTT; CDR3: CASSSGGRRDTQYF
D: NA; size: NA; J: TRBJ2-1; V: TRBV6-4; DNA: TGTGCCAGCAGTGACGTCTCCTACAATGAGCAGTTCTTC; CDR3: CASSDVSYNEQFF
D: NA; size: NA; J: TRBJ1-1; V: TRBV5-4; DNA: TGTGCCAGCAGCTTCCCTGGGCTTATGAACACTGAAGCTTTCTTT; CDR3: CASSFPGLMNTEAFF
D: TRBD1; size: NA; J: TRBJ1-2; V: TRBV6-1; DNA: TGTGCCAGCAGTGAAGCCCCAGGGGGAATCTATGGCTACACCTTC; CDR3: CASSEAPGGIYGYTF
D: TRBD2; size: once; J: TRBJ2-5; V: TRBV5-1; DNA: TGCGCCAGCAGCCACACCGGGACTAGCGTCGCCCAAGAGACCCAGTACTTC; CDR3: CASSHTGTSVAQETQYF
D: NA; size: few; J: TRBJ1-3; V: TRBV4-1; DNA: TGCGCCAGCAGCCACTACAGGGAATATGGAAACACCATATATTTT; CDR3: CASSHYREYGNTIYF
D: NA; size: NA; J: TRBJ1-1; V: TRBV6-5; DNA: TGTGCCAGCAGTTACTCCGGAAGGGGCACTGAAGCTTTCTTT; CDR3: CASSYSGRGTEAFF
D: TRBD1; size: NA; J: TRBJ2-2; V: TRBV7-9; DNA: TGTGCCAGCAGCTACAGACAGGGACGATCGAACACCGGGGAGCTGTTTTTT; CDR3: CASSYRQGRSNTGELFF
D: NA; size: few; J: TRBJ2-2; V: TRBV27; DNA: TGTGCCAGCAGTTTAAGCGCGTCGAACACCGGGGAGCTGTTTTTT; CDR3: CASSLSASNTGELFF
D: NA; size: NA; J: TRBJ1-1; V: TRBV27; DNA: TGTGCCAGCAGTTCGTCAGGAGAGGGGAACACTGAAGCTTTCTTT; CDR3: CASSSSGEGNTEAFF
D: TRBD1; size: NA; J: TRBJ2-7; V: TRBV6-6; DNA: TGTGCCAGCACCCTGACAGGGACCTACGAGCAGTACTTC; CDR3: CASTLTGTYEQYF
D: NA; size: NA; J: TRBJ2-7; V: TRBV5-1; DNA: TGCGCCAGCAGCTTGGCAGGTGGGAGCTCCTACGAGCAGTACTTC; CDR3: CASSLAGGSSYEQYF
D: NA; size: NA; J: TRBJ1-4; V: TRBV7-6; DNA: TGTGCCAGCAGCCGGGGAGGGGAAGGAGATGAAAAACTGTTTTTT; CDR3: CASSRGGEGDEKLFF
D: TRBD2; size: NA; J: TRBJ2-2; V: TRBV27; DNA: TGTGCCAGCAGTTCGTTGACTAGCGGGAGGACTTGGGGGGACACCGGGGAGCTGTTTTTT; CDR3: CASSSLTSGRTWGDTGELFF
D: TRBD2; size: NA; J: TRBJ2-7; V: TRBV7-9; DNA: TGTGCCAGCAGCCTCGGCGGTAGCGGGGGGAGGGAGCAGTACTTC; CDR3: CASSLGGSGGREQYF
D: TRBD2; size: once; J: TRBJ2-5; V: TRBV2; DNA: TGTGCCAGCAGAAGGACTAGCGGGAGGGTGTACCAAGAGACCCAGTACTTC; CDR3: CASRRTSGRVYQETQYF
D: NA; size: NA; J: TRBJ1-5; V: TRBV4-3; DNA: TGCGCCAGCAGCCAAGACCGACAGGCGAGTAGGCCCCAGCATTTT; CDR3: CASSQDRQASRPQHF
D: TRBD1; size: NA; J: TRBJ1-5; V: TRBV19; DNA: TGTGCCAGTATCCGGACAGGGTACAATCAGCCCCAGCATTTT; CDR3: CASIRTGYNQPQHF
D: NA; size: NA; J: TRBJ1-5; V: TRBV6-7; DNA: TGTGCCAGCAGTTACATGGGGTGGGGGCATAGCAATCAGCCCCAGCATTTT; CDR3: CASSYMGWGHSNQPQHF
D: TRBD1; size: NA; J: TRBJ1-4; V: TRBV7-2; DNA: TGTGCCAGCAGCTTAACGACAGGGGATGAAAAACTGTTTTTT; CDR3: CASSLTTGDEKLFF
D: NA; size: NA; J: TRBJ1-2; V: TRBV6-5; DNA: TGTGCCAGCAGTTCCCGCGGGAATCCCTCTAACTATGGCTACACCTTC; CDR3: CASSSRGNPSNYGYTF
D: TRBD2; size: NA; J: TRBJ2-5; V: TRBV2; DNA: TGTGCCAGCAGTCCACAAGAAGGGAGGGTCGGAGAGACCCAGTACTTC; CDR3: CASSPQEGRVGETQYF
D: TRBD1; size: NA; J: TRBJ2-7; V: TRBV18; DNA: TGTGCCAGCTCACCACTCGGGACAGGGAATAACGAGCAGTACTTC; CDR3: CASSPLGTGNNEQYF
D: TRBD1; size: NA; J: TRBJ2-1; V: TRBV4-1; DNA: TGCGCCAGCAGGGCTCAGGGACAGGGTGATTCGTATGAGCAGTTCTTC; CDR3: CASRAQGQGDSYEQFF
D: NA; size: NA; J: TRBJ2-7; V: TRBV6-5; DNA: TGTGCCAGCAGTTACGGACTTTCATACGAGCAGTACTTC; CDR3: CASSYGLSYEQYF